Each of the 30 T cell receptor beta chains below was sequenced from the same sample in a study of shared clonotypes between healthy human individuals (TCRdb year 2020). The library was produced with the immunoSEQ multiplex PCR assay. Not all clones reach the TCRdb copy of this immuneACCESS table, which keeps in-frame sequences only. Checked studies attribute under half of the gap to unresolved V genes and leave the rest unexplained. The sample table records about 2.1 million clones; 80% to 95% of these occur just once. The ten largest clonotypes hold more than 1.5% of the sample. CD8 naive samples consisted of CD45RO-negative cells that were positively selected for CCR7, yielding a CD45RA+CCR7+ population without TemRA cells. Sequencing input: naive CD8+ T cells from PBMCs. Taken with the paper, the label for cell subset or site translates to: CD45RA+CCR7+. The receptors originated from a man aged 18 to 30 in good health. Some clones in this sample may be carry-over from other donors' samples.

The chain has TRBV27 and TRBJ2-1; 11 nucleotides line up with TRBD2. CDR3 length equals 16 residues. Germline lookup yields CDR1 MNHEY and CDR2 SMNVEV (reference sequence). V lost 2 bases to trimming and J lost 3 bases; unmatched junction nucleotides: 3. The CDR3 is CASSLALAGGYNEQFF. The CDR3 region has the DNA TGTGCCAGCAGTTTAGCCCTAGCGGGAGGCTACAATGAGCAGTTCTTC.

The V call is TRBV7-8, the J call TRBJ2-2, with 8 bases matching TRBD1. The germline V gene has CDR1 SGHVS and CDR2 FQNEAQ. Losses at the gene ends were 1 base for V and 4 bases for J; bases not matched to a gene: 20. The CDR3 extends over 21 amino acids. In nucleotides, the CDR3 is TGTGCCAGCAGCTTAGTGGTACAGGGGGTTTCCGGACTGGTTTCCACCGGGGAGCTGTTTTTT. Translating gives CASSLVVQGVSGLVSTGELFF.

The V call is TRBV9, the J call TRBJ1-1; D not certain. V was cut by 4 bases and J by 5 bases, with 15 bases left in between. The germline V gene has CDR1 SGDLS and CDR2 YYNGEE. CDR3 length: 14 residues. The CDR3 protein is CASSPHYVRTEAFF. The CDR3 nucleotides read TGTGCCAGCAGCCCCCACTATGTTAGGACTGAAGCTTTCTTT.

The V and J genes are TRBV9 and TRBJ2-5, with 8 nucleotides matching TRBD1. The CDR3 runs to 19 residues. V was pared by 2 bases and J by 1 base, with 16 bases of the junction left unmatched. The V gene's germline CDR1 is SGDLS and CDR2 YYNGEE. The chain's CDR3 is CASSVGTGLSSWTQETQYF. The DNA for the CDR3 is TGTGCCAGCAGCGTCGGGACAGGACTCAGCTCATGGACCCAAGAGACCCAGTACTTC. Drawing the rest from reference TRBV9 and TRBJ2-5, the complete variable domain is DSGVTQTPKHLITATGQRVTLRCSPRSGDLSVYWYQQSLDQGLQFLIQYYNGEERAKGNILERFSAQQFPDLHSELNLSSLELGDSALYFCASSVGTGLSSWTQETQYFGPGTRLLVL.

J is TRBJ2-1 and V is TRBV11-3; 10 positions match TRBD1. Trimming at V came to 5 bases and at J to 6 bases, leaving 7 bases not matched to a gene. Germline V gene data show CDR1 as SGHNT and CDR2 as YENEEA. This CDR3 has 15 amino acids. This chain's CDR3 is CASSHPGTGVNEQFF. CDR3 bases: TGTGCCAGCAGCCATCCCGGGACAGGGGTCAATGAGCAGTTCTTC. Drawing the rest from reference TRBV11-3 and TRBJ2-1, the complete variable domain is EAGVVQSPRYKIIEKKQPVAFWCNPISGHNTLYWYLQNLGQGPELLIRYENEEAVDDSQLPKDRFSAERLKGVDSTLKIQPAELGDSAVYLCASSHPGTGVNEQFFGPGTRLTVL.

This chain joins TRBV27 and TRBJ2-1, with TRBD2 as a possible D gene (6 bases). The CDR3 contains 15 residues. The germline V and J ends were trimmed by 3 bases and 4 bases, with 13 bases remaining between them. Looked up from germline, CDR1 is MNHEY and CDR2 is SMNVEV (reference sequence). The CDR3 nucleotides read TGTGCCAGCAGTTTCGGGCTAGCGCTATACAATGAGCAGTTCTTC. As protein: CASSFGLALYNEQFF.

Turning to this clone: This specimen includes other DNA sequences encoding the same CDR3. CDR3 DNA sequence: TGCAGCGTTGGAGGGAGGGGATCCTACAATGAGCAGTTCTTC. Its translation: CSVGGRGSYNEQFF. The chain carries TRBV29-1 and TRBJ2-1; 7 positions agree with TRBD2. The CDR3 has 14 residues. Germline V gene lookup returns CDR1 SQVTM and CDR2 ANQGSEA. V lost 4 bases, J lost 1 base, and 4 bases stayed unmatched.

As regards this clone: Other DNA variants within this sample encode the same CDR3. The chain couples TRBV9 to TRBJ2-1; 9 bases match TRBD2. J was trimmed by 7 bases and V by 4 bases; bases with no gene match: 6. This CDR3 is 14 amino acids long. The germline gives CDR1 SGDLS, CDR2 YYNGEE. The CDR3 is CASSTGTSYNEQFF. In DNA form, the CDR3 reads TGTGCCAGCAGCACCGGGACTAGCTATAATGAGCAGTTCTTC. Drawing the rest from reference TRBV9 and TRBJ2-1, the complete variable domain is DSGVTQTPKHLITATGQRVTLRCSPRSGDLSVYWYQQSLDQGLQFLIQYYNGEERAKGNILERFSAQQFPDLHSELNLSSLELGDSALYFCASSTGTSYNEQFFGPGTRLTVL.

CDR3 sequence: CASKRRDPDTQYF. The CDR3 DNA follows: TGTGCCAGCAAGCGGCGTGACCCAGATACGCAGTATTTT. The genes are TRBV28 and TRBJ2-3, with D perhaps matching TRBD2 (5 bases). With 7 bases removed from V and 4 bases from J, the gap between germline ends came to 12 bases. The CDR3 sequence is 13 residues long. CDR1 is MDHEN, CDR2 SYDVKM, per germline.

Concerning this clone: The sample holds other DNA sequences that translate to the same CDR3. J is TRBJ2-1 and V is TRBV5-1, with a weak D call TRBD2 (5 bases). Trimming shortened V by 3 bases and J by 4 bases, and 8 bases separated the two germline ends. The CDR3 runs to 13 residues. CDR1 SGHRS and CDR2 YFSETQ come from the germline V gene. CDR3 in DNA: TGCGCCAGCAGCTCCACGGGGTACAATGAGCAGTTCTTC. Its translation: CASSSTGYNEQFF.

The chain couples TRBV6-5 to TRBJ1-1; D is perhaps TRBD1 (6 bases). The CDR3 sequence is 16 residues long. The V gene lost 2 bases and the J gene lost 3 bases, with 16 bases spanning the gap. The germline CDR1 and CDR2 sequences are MNHEY and SVGAGI. In nucleotides, the CDR3 is TGTGCCAGCAGTTACCGTGACAGGCTTGGCGACACTGAAGCTTTCTTT. Translating gives CASSYRDRLGDTEAFF.

V gene TRBV21-1 combines with J gene TRBJ2-7; the table's D call, TRBD2, has no DNA check behind it. TRBV21-1 represents a pseudogene. CDR3 length equals 17 residues. The CDR3 protein is CASSNSSPGYVNYEQYF. CDR3 nucleotide sequence: TGTGCCAGCAGCAACTCGTCCCCCGGGTACGTGAACTACGAGCAGTACTTC.

A word on this clone: Within the sample, other DNA sequences also encode this same CDR3. This chain joins TRBV28 and TRBJ2-1; no definite D call. Germline V gene sequence: CDR1 MDHEN, CDR2 SYDVKM. The CDR3 has 12 amino acids. The V end lost 5 bases, the J end lost 4 bases, and 6 bases lay between the germline ends. The CDR3 here is CASSPLYNEQFF. The DNA of the CDR3 is TGTGCCAGCAGTCCCTTATACAATGAGCAGTTCTTC.

The chain recombines TRBV10-3 with TRBJ1-1; the D is unclear. Trimming stripped 0 bases from V and 1 base from J, with 9 bases between. CDR3 length equals 15 residues. Germline loops: CDR1 ENHRY, CDR2 SYGVKD. The CDR3 nucleotides are TGTGCCATCAGTGAGTCGAGTAGAGCGAACACTGAAGCTTTCTTT. Translated: CAISESSRANTEAFF.

The chain has TRBV27 and TRBJ2-7; TRBD1 agrees at 10 bases. Looked up from germline, CDR1 is MNHEY and CDR2 is SMNVEV (reference sequence). Trimming at V came to 5 bases and at J to 3 bases, leaving 7 bases not matched to a gene. The CDR3 runs 15 residues. The CDR3 region is CASSHPGQGIYEQYF. In DNA form, the CDR3 reads TGTGCCAGCAGTCATCCGGGACAGGGGATCTACGAGCAGTACTTC.

The V call is TRBV19, the J call TRBJ1-1; D is possibly TRBD1 (5 bases). The germline gives CDR1 LNHDA, CDR2 SQIVND (reference sequence). Deletions cut 5 bases from V and 8 bases from J, with 24 bases between. The CDR3 spans 16 residues. CDR3 nucleotide sequence: TGTGCCAGTAGTCCCCGACCCCGACAGCGGAGAATGGAAGCTTTCTTT. Translated, it gives CASSPRPRQRRMEAFF.

The chain joins TRBV5-1 to TRBJ2-2; D is perhaps TRBD2 (6 bases). The V gene lost 0 bases and the J gene lost 7 bases, with 16 bases spanning the gap. The CDR3 sequence is 16 residues long. From germline, CDR1 is SGHRS and CDR2 YFSETQ. The CDR3: CASSLVGGARDGELFF. DNA of the CDR3: TGCGCCAGCAGCTTGGTCGGGGGAGCAAGGGACGGGGAGCTGTTTTTT.

V usage is TRBV7-9 and J usage is TRBJ1-2; 8 nucleotides line up with TRBD1. The ends lost 1 base at V and 0 bases at J; junction bases unmatched: 10. The CDR3 sequence is 18 residues long. CDR1 is SEHNR and CDR2 is FQNEAQ in the germline V gene (reference sequence). The CDR3 protein is CASSLVGDRLQANYGYTF. In nucleotides, the CDR3 is TGTGCCAGCAGCTTAGTAGGGGACAGGCTTCAAGCTAACTATGGCTACACCTTC.

The V and J genes are TRBV19 and TRBJ1-2; 12 positions match TRBD1. V shed 7 bases, J shed 1 base, and the junction held 16 bases outside the gene matches. This CDR3 region has 19 residues. CDR1 is LNHDA and CDR2 is SQIVND in the germline V gene (reference sequence). For the CDR3, the DNA is TGTGCCAGTAACGTCGGGATCCGGGACAGGGGGCTAGATAACTATGGCTACACCTTC. Its protein is CASNVGIRDRGLDNYGYTF.

The chain has TRBV7-3 and TRBJ2-1; a possible D gene is TRBD1 (5 bases). The CDR3 runs to 13 residues. The V gene lost 5 bases and the J gene lost 5 bases, with 10 bases spanning the gap. Germline CDR1 and CDR2: SGHTA and FQGTGA. CDR3 sequence reads: CASSQDSNNEQFF. CDR3 nucleotide sequence: TGTGCCAGCAGCCAAGACAGTAACAATGAGCAGTTCTTC.

The chain carries TRBV11-2 and TRBJ1-4, with D unclear. V was cut by 5 bases and J by 3 bases, with 16 bases left in between. CDR3 length equals 16 residues. Germline CDR1 reads SGHAT; CDR2 reads FQNNGV. CDR3 in DNA: TGTGCCAGCAGCCCGCCCCCGGGGTGGCCTAATGAAAAACTGTTTTTT. Translation gives CASSPPPGWPNEKLFF.

This sequence joins TRBV6-5 and TRBJ2-5, with 7 bases aligning to TRBD2. V was pared by 8 bases and J by 0 bases, with 6 bases of the junction left unmatched. This CDR3 region has 14 residues. The V gene's germline CDR1 is MNHEY and CDR2 SVGAGI. CDR3 DNA sequence: TGTGCCAGCTCTTCTAGCGGCTACCAAGAGACCCAGTACTTC. Its translation is CASSSSGYQETQYF.

V usage is TRBV27 and J usage is TRBJ2-7; 8 nucleotides line up with TRBD1. Germline V gene sequence: CDR1 MNHEY, CDR2 SMNVEV (reference sequence). The CDR3 extends over 15 amino acids. V lost 6 bases and J lost 7; bases outside the gene matches: 14. CDR3 DNA sequence: TGTGCCAGCAGCCCGAACAGGGGGAGCCTTCATGAGCAGTACTTC. Its protein product is CASSPNRGSLHEQYF.

The V gene is TRBV6-1, the J gene TRBJ1-4, with 7 bases fitting TRBD1. This CDR3 contains 19 residues. J gave up 0 bases and V 1 base, and 11 bases lay outside the gene matches. Germline V CDR1 and CDR2: MNHNS, SASEGT. Written as DNA, the CDR3 is TGTGCCAGCAGTGAAGAGGAGACAGGGCCCCCAGCAACTAATGAAAAACTGTTTTTT. As protein: CASSEEETGPPATNEKLFF.

Here the CDR3 DNA reads TGTGCCAGTACCCTATCCGGGACGGGACCCTACGAGCAGTACTTC. Amino acids: CASTLSGTGPYEQYF. The chain couples TRBV7-9 to TRBJ2-7; D might be TRBD1 or TRBD2, each matching 5 bases. V lost 9 bases and J lost 2, with 20 bases in between. From germline, CDR1 is SEHNR and CDR2 FQNEAQ (reference sequence). The CDR3 is 15 residues long.

J is TRBJ1-1 and V is TRBV5-1, with D possibly TRBD1 on 6 matching bases. The CDR3 is 15 amino acids. Germline V gives CDR1 SGHRS, CDR2 YFSETQ. Trimming took 0 bases from V and 4 from J, leaving 13 bases between them. CDR3 coding DNA: TGCGCCAGCAGCTTGGAATACACAGGGCCCACTGAAGCTTTCTTT. This translates into CASSLEYTGPTEAFF.

This clone was observed a single time. The chain recombines TRBV27 with TRBJ2-3; TRBD1 agrees at 8 bases. The ends lost 4 bases at V and 11 bases at J; junction bases unmatched: 11. The CDR3 covers 14 residues. Per the germline V gene, CDR1 is MNHEY and CDR2 is SMNVEV (reference sequence). The CDR3 is CASSSFRQGLGQYF. CDR3 bases: TGTGCCAGCAGTTCATTCCGACAGGGGCTGGGGCAGTATTTT.

The chain has TRBV5-6 and TRBJ2-1, with a tentative D call TRBD2 (5 bases). Germline-derived CDR1 and CDR2 are SGHDT and YYEEEE. Trimming removed 3 bases from V and 10 bases from J, with 14 bases in between. This CDR3 has 13 residues. CDR3 region: CASSYGSRGEQFF. The CDR3 nucleotides read TGTGCCAGCAGCTATGGATCTCGGGGAGAGCAGTTCTTC.

The chain uses TRBV7-9 and TRBJ2-7; TRBD2 matches at 13 bases. V gave up 5 bases and J gave up 2 bases; unmatched junction bases: 3. The CDR3 totals 15 residues. CDR1 and CDR2 (germline): SEHNR, FQNEAQ (reference sequence). CDR3: CASSAGTSGAYEQYF. The CDR3 DNA reads TGTGCCAGCAGCGCCGGGACTAGCGGGGCCTACGAGCAGTACTTC.

The CDR3 loop reads CASSLPQDRGRNTEAFF. The CDR3 nucleotides read TGCGCCAGCAGCTTGCCACAGGACAGGGGGCGGAACACTGAAGCTTTCTTT. This chain uses TRBV5-1 with TRBJ1-1; 11 bases are shared with TRBD1. After removal of 1 base from V and 1 base from J, the junction contained 6 bases not matched to a gene. The CDR3 runs 17 residues. Per the germline V gene, CDR1 is SGHRS and CDR2 is YFSETQ.